This TCR beta chain was sequenced for a study of OX40 agonist ivuxolimab in advanced cancers. Germline V gene data show CDR1 as SGHTA and CDR2 as FQGTGA. V dropped 5 bases and J dropped 8 bases, with 19 bases sitting between them. The CDR3 sequence is 15 residues long. The data were produced by immunoSEQ multiplex PCR, yet TCRdb's version contains in-frame clones alone and is incomplete. The sample contains approximately 74,000 clones, over 75% of which appear only once. The TCR comes from an adult with an advanced solid tumor such as melanoma, head and neck, liver or kidney cancer. Sequencing used CD4+ or CD8+ T cells sorted from blood, obtained in a trial of the OX40 agonist ivuxolimab. The chain is built from TRBV7-3 and TRBJ2-1, with D possibly being TRBD1 or TRBD2 (5 bases each). CDR3 protein: CASSQNGASWDEQFF. For the CDR3, the DNA is TGTGCCAGCAGCCAAAACGGGGCTAGCTGGGATGAGCAGTTCTTC. Using reference TRBV7-3 and TRBJ2-1 for the parts outside the CDR3, the full variable domain is GAGVSQTPSNKVTEKGKYVELRCDPISGHTALYWYRQSLGQGPEFLIYFQGTGAADDSGLPNDRFFAVRPEGSVSTLKIQRTERGDSAVYLCASSQNGASWDEQFFGPGTRLTVL.